These 7 T cell receptor beta chains share one sample of origin, sequenced in a study of cytomegalovirus exposure and HLA in healthy donors. Primers for the PCR totalled 60 Vbeta and 13 Jbeta. Sequenced by immunoSEQ multiplex PCR; TCRdb stores in-frame clones only, minus some. The table shows over 60,000 clones, with roughly 82% occurring only once. Sequencing was carried out using PBMCs. These receptor sequences come from a man aged 65 to 85 in good health and CMV-seronegative.

This chain uses TRBV5-4 with TRBJ1-1, with D unclear. Trimming took 2 bases from V and 5 from J, leaving 10 bases between them. This CDR3 region has 13 residues. The germline CDR1 and CDR2 sequences are SGHNT and YYREEE (reference sequence). For the CDR3, the DNA is TGTGCCAGCAGCTTCCCGGGAGTTACTGAAGCTTTCTTT. This translates into CASSFPGVTEAFF. Full variable domain (rest looked up from reference TRBV5-4 and TRBJ1-1): ETGVTQSPTHLIKTRGQQVTLRCSSQSGHNTVSWYQQALGQGPQFIFQYYREEENGRGNFPPRFSGLQFPNYSSELNVNALELDDSALYLCASSFPGVTEAFFGQGTRLTVV.

This clone was counted a few times. This sequence joins TRBV2 and TRBJ2-2; 14 positions match TRBD2. V shed 6 bases and J 4 bases; nucleotides not matched to a gene: 7. In germline, CDR1 is SNHLY, CDR2 FYNNEI. This CDR3 is 17 amino acids long. The CDR3 sequence: CASRYSGTSGGTGELFF. Here the CDR3 DNA reads TGTGCCAGCAGATACTCCGGGACTAGCGGGGGCACCGGGGAGCTGTTTTTT. Full variable domain (remainder filled in from reference TRBV2 and TRBJ2-2): EPEVTQTPSHQVTQMGQEVILRCVPISNHLYFYWYRQILGQKVEFLVSFYNNEISEKSEIFDDQFSVERPDGSNFTLKIRSTKLEDSAMYFCASRYSGTSGGTGELFFGEGSRLTVL.

The chain links TRBV5-1 to TRBJ2-3, with 7 positions matching TRBD1. With 1 base clipped from V and 4 bases from J, the junction kept 0 bases outside the gene matches. CDR1 is SGHRS and CDR2 is YFSETQ in the germline V gene. CDR3 length: 13 residues. CDR3 sequence (DNA): TGCGCCAGCAGCTTGCAGGGGGCAGATACGCAGTATTTT. Amino acids: CASSLQGADTQYF.

The chain is built from TRBV7-2 and TRBJ1-5, with 9 bases identical to TRBD1. The CDR3 runs 15 residues. CDR1 SGHTA and CDR2 FQGNSA come from the germline V gene. J was trimmed by 6 bases and V by 7 bases; bases with no gene match: 10. The CDR3 DNA reads as TGTGCCAGCACCACCGGGGACAGGGTCCCTCAGCCCCAGCATTTT. Translation: CASTTGDRVPQPQHF.

The genes are TRBV28 and TRBJ1-2; D is perhaps TRBD1 (5 bases). V was clipped by 9 bases and J by 4 bases, with 15 bases between them. CDR1 is MDHEN and CDR2 is SYDVKM in the germline V gene. The CDR3 sequence is 13 residues long. The CDR3 DNA is TGTGCCAGTCATGGGGCTGCTGGCTATGGCTACACCTTC. Protein sequence: CASHGAAGYGYTF.

This clone was observed a few times. J is TRBJ1-1 and V is TRBV6-5, with TRBD1 as a possible D gene (6 bases). The CDR3 is 14 amino acids. Germline lookup yields CDR1 MNHEY and CDR2 SVGAGI. The V and J ends lost 7 bases and 2 bases respectively, with 14 bases between them. The CDR3 is CASNRQVVNTEAFF. In DNA form, the CDR3 reads TGTGCCAGCAACCGACAGGTTGTAAACACTGAAGCTTTCTTT.

The chain recombines TRBV27 with TRBJ1-2, with D perhaps TRBD1 (6 bases). The length of the CDR3 is 19 residues. Germline lookup yields CDR1 MNHEY and CDR2 SMNVEV (reference sequence). V was shortened by 1 base and J by 3 bases, with 24 bases between the two germline ends. The CDR3 region is CASSLFPITQGSVDYGYTF. The CDR3 DNA reads as TGTGCCAGCAGTTTATTTCCGATTACACAGGGATCAGTTGACTATGGCTACACCTTC.